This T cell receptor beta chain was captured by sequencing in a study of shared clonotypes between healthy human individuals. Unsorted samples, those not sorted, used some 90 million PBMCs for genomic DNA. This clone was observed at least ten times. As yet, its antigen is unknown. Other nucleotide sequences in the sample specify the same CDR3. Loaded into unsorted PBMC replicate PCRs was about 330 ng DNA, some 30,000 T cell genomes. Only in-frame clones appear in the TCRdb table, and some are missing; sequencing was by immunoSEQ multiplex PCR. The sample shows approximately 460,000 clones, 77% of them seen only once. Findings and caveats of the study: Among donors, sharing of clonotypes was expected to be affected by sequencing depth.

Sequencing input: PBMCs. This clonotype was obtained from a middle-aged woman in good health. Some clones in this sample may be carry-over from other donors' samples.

CDR3 nucleotides: TGCAGCACCGGAGTCACAGATACGCAGTATTTT. Protein: CSTGVTDTQYF. This sequence joins TRBV29-1 and TRBJ2-3; no clear D. Germline CDR1 is SQVTM and CDR2 is ANQGSEA. The V end lost 8 bases, the J end lost 2 bases, and 8 bases lay between the germline ends. The CDR3 contains 11 residues.